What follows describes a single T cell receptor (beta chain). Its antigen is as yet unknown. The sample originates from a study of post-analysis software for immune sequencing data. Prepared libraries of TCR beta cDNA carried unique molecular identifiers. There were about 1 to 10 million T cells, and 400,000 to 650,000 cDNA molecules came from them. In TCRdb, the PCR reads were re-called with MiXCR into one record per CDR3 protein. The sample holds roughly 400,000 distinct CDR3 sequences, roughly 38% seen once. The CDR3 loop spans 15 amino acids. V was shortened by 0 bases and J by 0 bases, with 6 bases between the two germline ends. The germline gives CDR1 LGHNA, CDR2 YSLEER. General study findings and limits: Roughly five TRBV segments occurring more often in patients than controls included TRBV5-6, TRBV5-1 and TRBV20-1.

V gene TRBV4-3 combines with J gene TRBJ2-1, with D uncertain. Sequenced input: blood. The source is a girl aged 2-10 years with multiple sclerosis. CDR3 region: CASSQEGYSYNEQFF. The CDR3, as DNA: TGCGCCAGCAGCCAAGAGGGGTACTCCTACAATGAGCAGTTCTTC.